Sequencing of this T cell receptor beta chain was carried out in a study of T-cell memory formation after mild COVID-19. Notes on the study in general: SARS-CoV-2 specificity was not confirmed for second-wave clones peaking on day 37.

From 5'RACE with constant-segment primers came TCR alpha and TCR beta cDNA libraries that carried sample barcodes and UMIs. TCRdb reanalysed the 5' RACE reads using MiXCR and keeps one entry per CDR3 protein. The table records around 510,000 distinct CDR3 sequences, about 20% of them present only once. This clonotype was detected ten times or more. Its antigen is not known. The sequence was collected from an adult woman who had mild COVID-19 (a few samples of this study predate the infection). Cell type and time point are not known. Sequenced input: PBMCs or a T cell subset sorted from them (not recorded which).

Here the CDR3 DNA reads TGTGCCAGCACTCCCGGGCGGGTTATAACAGATACGCAGTATTTT. Its translation is CASTPGRVITDTQYF. The chain has TRBV3-1 and TRBJ2-3; D perhaps matches TRBD2 (5 bases). The V gene's germline CDR1 is LGHDT and CDR2 YNNKEL (reference sequence). Trimming cost V 7 bases and J 3 bases, with 17 bases left between them. The CDR3 has 15 amino acids.